The 10 T cell receptor beta chains below come from one sample, sequenced in a study of blood T cell repertoires in COVID-19. The protocol was immunoSEQ multiplex PCR, while the TCRdb copy is restricted to in-frame clones and leaves out a portion. The table has about 260,000 clones, about 85% seen once. The sequenced sample was peripheral blood. These receptors were obtained from a human donor in a cohort sampled during active COVID-19.

This clone appeared a few times. The chain joins TRBV18 to TRBJ1-1; a possible D gene is TRBD1 (5 bases). Germline V gene lookup returns CDR1 KGHSH and CDR2 LQKENI. The V gene lost 3 bases and the J gene lost 1 base, with 9 bases spanning the gap. There are 14 residues in the CDR3. CDR3 coding DNA: TGTGCCAGCTCACCGGGGGGAGGGAACACTGAAGCTTTCTTT. Its protein product is CASSPGGGNTEAFF.

The rearrangement links TRBV5-4 to TRBJ1-1; 7 nucleotides agree with TRBD1. The length of the CDR3 is 13 residues. CDR1 is SGHNT and CDR2 is YYREEE in the germline V gene (reference sequence). Germline trimming cut 4 bases from V and 11 bases from J; bases unmatched to any gene: 11. The CDR3 DNA reads as TGTGCCAGCAGCCTCAGGGGGGACCTGAGCGCTTTCTTT. Its translation: CASSLRGDLSAFF.

V is TRBV6-5 and J is TRBJ1-2; D unresolved. V was cut by 0 bases and J by 4 bases, with 15 bases left in between. CDR1 is MNHEY and CDR2 is SVGAGI in the germline V gene. The CDR3 spans 16 residues. The CDR3 region is CASSYSGPQATYGYTF. The CDR3 coding sequence is TGTGCCAGCAGTTACTCGGGCCCCCAGGCGACCTATGGCTACACCTTC.

This clone has more than one count but fewer than ten. J is TRBJ2-7 and V is TRBV10-3; 14 nucleotides align to TRBD2. The V and J ends lost 6 bases and 6 bases, in that order; junction bases with no gene match: 10. Germline values: CDR1 ENHRY, CDR2 SYGVKD. This CDR3 region has 16 residues. CDR3 loop: CAIRNSGLAGGLEQYF. DNA for the CDR3: TGTGCCATCAGAAACTCTGGACTAGCGGGAGGACTCGAGCAGTACTTC.

This clone has just a few counts. The genes are TRBV18 and TRBJ2-7; tentatively, D is TRBD1 (6 bases). Germline V gene lookup returns CDR1 KGHSH and CDR2 LQKENI. With 3 bases removed from V and 6 bases from J, the gap between germline ends came to 9 bases. The CDR3 length is 12 residues. CDR3 DNA: TGTGCCAGCTCACCGCAGGGGTTCGAGCAGTACTTC. The encoded protein is CASSPQGFEQYF.

This clone was counted a few times. J is TRBJ2-1 and V is TRBV5-4, with TRBD2 matching over 9 bases. V gave up 0 bases and J gave up 6 bases; unmatched junction bases: 1. The germline V gene encodes CDR1 SGHNT and CDR2 YYREEE (reference sequence). The CDR3 extends over 14 amino acids. The CDR3 nucleotides read TGTGCCAGCAGCTTGGGGGGACTAGCCAATGAGCAGTTCTTC. It specifies CASSLGGLANEQFF.

The count of this clone is one. The gene calls are TRBV4-3 and TRBJ1-1; D not resolved. V was shortened by 1 base and J by 6 bases, with 12 bases between the two germline ends. Germline loops: CDR1 LGHNA, CDR2 YSLEER. This CDR3 has 14 residues. The DNA for the CDR3 is TGCGCCAGCAGCCAAGGACAAAAGGTACCTGAAGCTTTCTTT. Translating gives CASSQGQKVPEAFF.

V usage is TRBV7-9 and J usage is TRBJ2-5; tentative D call: TRBD1 (5 bases). CDR1 is SEHNR, CDR2 FQNEAQ, per germline (reference sequence). CDR3 length: 13 amino acids. Deletions cut 5 bases from V and 7 bases from J, with 14 bases between. The CDR3 DNA sequence: TGTGCCAGCAGCGGGGCCCGAGTTGGGACCCAGTACTTC. Translating it yields CASSGARVGTQYF. Full variable domain (remainder filled in from reference TRBV7-9 and TRBJ2-5): DTGVSQNPRHKITKRGQNVTFRCDPISEHNRLYWYRQTLGQGPEFLTYFQNEAQLEKSRLLSDRFSAERPKGSFSTLEIQRTEQGDSAMYLCASSGARVGTQYFGPGTRLLVL.

The rearrangement links TRBV14 to TRBJ2-1; 10 nucleotides align to TRBD2. CDR1 and CDR2 from the germline V gene are SGHDN and FVKESK. This CDR3 has 22 residues. Trimming at V came to 1 base and at J to 4 bases, leaving 22 bases not matched to a gene. The CDR3, as DNA: TGTGCCAGCAGCCAAGGGGACGGATTTCTAGCGGGAGAACCTTTTGGGTACAATGAGCAGTTCTTC. Its protein product is CASSQGDGFLAGEPFGYNEQFF.

The V gene is TRBV6-5, the J gene TRBJ2-1, with 8 nucleotides matching TRBD1. The germline V gene encodes CDR1 MNHEY and CDR2 SVGAGI. The CDR3 contains 13 residues. The V segment lost 8 bases and the J segment 7 bases; nucleotides outside the gene matches: 7. The CDR3 reads CASGRGPVNEQFF. The CDR3 region has the DNA TGTGCCAGCGGCAGGGGGCCTGTTAATGAGCAGTTCTTC.